This T cell receptor (beta chain) originates from a study of blood T cell repertoires in COVID-19. Study overall: Acute-phase and convalescent COVID-19 samples originated in the United States, Italy and Spain. T cells, B-cell-depleted T cells, or PBMCs supplied cDNA or gDNA.

The CDR3 extends over 14 amino acids. V lost 4 bases and J lost 1; bases outside the gene matches: 1. Germline V lookup: CDR1 MNHEY, CDR2 SVGEGT. Seattle enrolled patients during active infection and tracked them longitudinally. In the study's own analysis: From reference gene primer amplification, estimates of nucleated cell counts were derived. Sequencing was performed with immunoSEQ multiplex PCR; in TCRdb, only in-frame clones are kept and a portion is missing. For V, J and clone size, that table is used; D and trimming come from the DNA. Among about 160,000 clones, approximately 79% were seen once, and the ten largest hold 7%. This clone has at least ten counts.

The TCR sequence derives from a woman aged 40 to 50 with COVID-19, enrolled during active disease. The source material was peripheral blood. The J gene is TRBJ1-1, the V gene TRBV6-2 or TRBV6-3; TRBD1 aligns across 9 bases. As DNA, the CDR3 is TGTGCCAGCAGTTGGGGACAGGGGAACACTGAAGCTTTCTTT. It codes for CASSWGQGNTEAFF.